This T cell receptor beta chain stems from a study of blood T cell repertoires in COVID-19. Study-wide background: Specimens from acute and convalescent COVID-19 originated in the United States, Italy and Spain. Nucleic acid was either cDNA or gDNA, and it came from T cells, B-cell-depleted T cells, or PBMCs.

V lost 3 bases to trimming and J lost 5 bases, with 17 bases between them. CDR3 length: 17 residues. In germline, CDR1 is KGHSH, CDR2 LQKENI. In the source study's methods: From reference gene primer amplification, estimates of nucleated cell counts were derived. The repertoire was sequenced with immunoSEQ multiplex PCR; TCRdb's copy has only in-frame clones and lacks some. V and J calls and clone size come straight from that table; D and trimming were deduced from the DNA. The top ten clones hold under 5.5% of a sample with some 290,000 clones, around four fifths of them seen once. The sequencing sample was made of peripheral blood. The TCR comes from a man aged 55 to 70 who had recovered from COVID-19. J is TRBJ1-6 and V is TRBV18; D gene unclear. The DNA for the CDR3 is TGTGCCAGCTCACCCCAAGTGGCCAGGCTCAATAATTCACCCCTCCACTTT. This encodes CASSPQVARLNNSPLHF. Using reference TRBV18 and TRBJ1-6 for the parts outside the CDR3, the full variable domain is NAGVMQNPRHLVRRRGQEARLRCSPMKGHSHVYWYRQLPEEGLKFMVYLQKENIIDESGMPKERFSAEFPKEGPSILRIQQVVRGDSAAYFCASSPQVARLNNSPLHFGNGTRLTVT.